This TCR beta chain was retrieved from a study of blood T cell repertoires in COVID-19. Study context: The United States, Italy and Spain provided the acute and convalescent COVID-19 samples. Sample material is recorded as cDNA or gDNA derived from T cells, B-cell-depleted T cells, or PBMCs.

Under the authors' procedure: Estimation of nucleated cell counts was performed using reference gene primer amplification. Profiled with immunoSEQ multiplex PCR; TCRdb holds only in-frame clones, not every one. D and trimming were read from the DNA, whereas the V and J calls and clone size are those reported in that table. The sample shows about 210,000 clones, 65% to 90% of them seen only once. Germline V lookup: CDR1 SEHNR, CDR2 FQNEAQ (reference sequence). This CDR3 is 15 amino acids long. V shed 6 bases and J shed 0 bases, with 12 bases lying between them. This TCR derives from a man aged 45-65 years with COVID-19, enrolled during active disease. The sequenced material came from peripheral blood. V and J are TRBV7-9 and TRBJ2-1; D is perhaps TRBD1 (5 bases). This CDR3 reads CASSRGGSSYNEQFF. DNA of the CDR3: TGTGCCAGCAGTAGGGGTGGCAGCTCCTACAATGAGCAGTTCTTC.